This T cell receptor beta chain stems from a study of vaccination effects on CD4 cells after COVID-19. The study, taken as a whole, reports: Clones that were induced by infection or by vaccine showed marked contraction late after vaccination. The study got few convalescent patients and did not collect any early post-infection timepoints.

This clone was seen a handful of times. The antigen remains unidentified. CD4+ T cell isolation took place after 10 days of culture. Participants each got two BNT162b2 or mRNA-1273 vaccine doses. Nucleocapsid antibodies stayed negative before and after vaccination, showing no earlier SARS-CoV-2 infection. Trimming removed 5 bases at V and 7 bases at J, with 12 bases between. The germline V gene encodes CDR1 SNHLY and CDR2 FYNNEI. The CDR3 contains 14 residues. Clones were read by immunoSEQ multiplex PCR, and TCRdb kept only the in-frame ones, dropping some. Of approximately 61,000 clones listed, about 78% are singletons.

The sequence derives from a human donor who received a COVID-19 vaccine. The chain links TRBV2 to TRBJ1-6; D is undetermined. Sequencing used CD4+ T cells from PBMCs cultured without peptide, obtained after COVID-19 vaccination. CDR3: CASSPRTENSPLHF. In nucleotides, the CDR3 is TGTGCCAGCAGTCCGCGGACGGAAAATTCACCCCTCCACTTT.